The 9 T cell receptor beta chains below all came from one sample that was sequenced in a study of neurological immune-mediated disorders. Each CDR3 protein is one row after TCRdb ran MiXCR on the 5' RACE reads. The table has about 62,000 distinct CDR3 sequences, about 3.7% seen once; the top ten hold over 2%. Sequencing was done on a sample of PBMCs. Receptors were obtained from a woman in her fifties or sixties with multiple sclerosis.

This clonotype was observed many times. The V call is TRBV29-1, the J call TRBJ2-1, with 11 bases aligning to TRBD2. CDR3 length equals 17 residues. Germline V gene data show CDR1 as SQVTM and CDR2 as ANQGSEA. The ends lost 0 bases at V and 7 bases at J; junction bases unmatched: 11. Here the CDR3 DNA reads TGCAGCGTTGAAGATCTGGGGGGGCTAGCGGGAGGAAATGAGCAGTTCTTC. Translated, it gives CSVEDLGGLAGGNEQFF.

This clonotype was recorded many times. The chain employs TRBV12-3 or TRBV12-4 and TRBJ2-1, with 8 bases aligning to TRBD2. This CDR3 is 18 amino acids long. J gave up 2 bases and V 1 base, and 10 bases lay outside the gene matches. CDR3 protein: CASSLGRGSGDAYNEQFF. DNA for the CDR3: TGTGCCAGCAGTTTAGGAAGGGGTAGCGGGGATGCCTACAATGAGCAGTTCTTC.

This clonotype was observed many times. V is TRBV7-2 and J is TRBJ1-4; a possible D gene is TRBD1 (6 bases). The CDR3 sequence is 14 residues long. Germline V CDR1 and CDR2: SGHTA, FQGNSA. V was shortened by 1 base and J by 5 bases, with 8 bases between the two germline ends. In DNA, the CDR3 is TGTGCCAGCAGCTTAGGTGGGACAAATGAAAAACTGTTTTTT. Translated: CASSLGGTNEKLFF.

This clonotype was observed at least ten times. CDR3 in amino acids: CASSHGGTSGGQETQYF. CDR3 in DNA: TGTGCCAGCAGCCACGGTGGGACTAGCGGGGGACAAGAGACCCAGTACTTC. The chain employs TRBV7-9 and TRBJ2-5; 14 bases map to TRBD2. The germline CDR1 and CDR2 sequences are SEHNR and FQNEAQ (reference sequence). The CDR3 is made up of 17 amino acids. J was trimmed by 2 bases and V by 5 bases; bases with no gene match: 7.

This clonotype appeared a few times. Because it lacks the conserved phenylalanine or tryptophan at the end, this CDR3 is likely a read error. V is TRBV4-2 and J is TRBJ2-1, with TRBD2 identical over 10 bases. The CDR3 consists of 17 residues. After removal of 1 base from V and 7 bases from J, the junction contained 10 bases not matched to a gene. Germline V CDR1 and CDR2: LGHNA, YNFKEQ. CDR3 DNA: TGTGCCAGCAGCCAAGGCGCTAGCGGGAGATCTGGAAATGAGCAGTTCAAC. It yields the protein CASSQGASGRSGNEQFN.

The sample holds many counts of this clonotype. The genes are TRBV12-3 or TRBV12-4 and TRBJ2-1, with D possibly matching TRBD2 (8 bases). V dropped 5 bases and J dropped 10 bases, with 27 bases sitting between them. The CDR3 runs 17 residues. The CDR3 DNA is TGTGCCAGCAGTCCCCTATGGGCGGGAGGAGGGGGCGCGGAGCAGTTCTTC. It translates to CASSPLWAGGGGAEQFF.

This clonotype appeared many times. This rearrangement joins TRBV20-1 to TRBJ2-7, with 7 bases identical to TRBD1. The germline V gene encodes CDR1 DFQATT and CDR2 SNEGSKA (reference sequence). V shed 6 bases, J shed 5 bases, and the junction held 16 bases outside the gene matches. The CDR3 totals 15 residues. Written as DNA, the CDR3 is TGCAGTGCCCTAAATCCCACAGGGGCTATGAACGAGCAGTACTTC. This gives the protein CSALNPTGAMNEQYF.

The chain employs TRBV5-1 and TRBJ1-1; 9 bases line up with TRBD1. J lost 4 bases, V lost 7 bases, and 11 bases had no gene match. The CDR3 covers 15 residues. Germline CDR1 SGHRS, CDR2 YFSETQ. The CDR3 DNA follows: TGCGCCAGCGGTTCTGGACAGGGGACGGCCACTGAAGCTTTCTTT. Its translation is CASGSGQGTATEAFF.

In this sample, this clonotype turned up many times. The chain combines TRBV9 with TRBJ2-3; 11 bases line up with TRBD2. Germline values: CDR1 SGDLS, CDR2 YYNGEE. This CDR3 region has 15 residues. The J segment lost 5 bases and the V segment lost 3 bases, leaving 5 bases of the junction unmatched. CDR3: CASSGLAGSLDTQYF. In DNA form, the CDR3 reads TGTGCCAGCAGCGGACTAGCGGGATCATTAGATACGCAGTATTTT.